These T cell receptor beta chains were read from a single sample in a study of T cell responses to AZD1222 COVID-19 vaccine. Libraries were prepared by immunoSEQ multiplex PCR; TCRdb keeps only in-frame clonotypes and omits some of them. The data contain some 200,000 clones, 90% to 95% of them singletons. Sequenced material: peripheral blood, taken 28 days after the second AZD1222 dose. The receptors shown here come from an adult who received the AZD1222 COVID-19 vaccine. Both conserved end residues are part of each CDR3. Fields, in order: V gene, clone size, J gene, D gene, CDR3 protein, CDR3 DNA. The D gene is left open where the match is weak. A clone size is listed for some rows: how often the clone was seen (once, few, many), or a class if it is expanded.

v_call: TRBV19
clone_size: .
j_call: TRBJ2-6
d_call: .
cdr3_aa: CASSNAGANVLTF
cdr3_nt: TGTGCCAGTAGTAATGCAGGGGCCAACGTCCTGACTTTC

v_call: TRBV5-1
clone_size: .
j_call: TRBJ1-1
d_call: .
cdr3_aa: CASSLEAAGATEAFF
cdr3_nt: TGCGCCAGCAGCTTGGAAGCAGCCGGGGCCACTGAAGCTTTCTTT

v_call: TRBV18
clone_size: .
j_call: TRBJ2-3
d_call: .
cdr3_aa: CASSPGETDTQYF
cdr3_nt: TGTGCCAGCTCACCGGGGGAAACAGATACGCAGTATTTT

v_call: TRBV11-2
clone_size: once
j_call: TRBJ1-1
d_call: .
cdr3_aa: CASRDQGNTEAFF
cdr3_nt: TGTGCCAGCAGAGACCAGGGTAACACTGAAGCTTTCTTT

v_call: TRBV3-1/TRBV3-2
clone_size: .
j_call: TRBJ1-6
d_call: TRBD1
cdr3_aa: CASSQARTGLTPLHF
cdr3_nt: TGTGCCAGCAGCCAAGCCAGGACAGGGCTCACACCCCTCCACTTT

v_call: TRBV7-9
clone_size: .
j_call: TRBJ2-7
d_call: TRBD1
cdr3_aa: CASSSPFGTGPFEQYF
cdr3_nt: TGTGCCAGCAGCTCACCCTTCGGGACAGGACCCTTTGAGCAGTACTTC

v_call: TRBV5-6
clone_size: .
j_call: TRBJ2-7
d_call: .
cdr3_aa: CASSLGQSTYEQYF
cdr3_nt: TGTGCCAGCAGCCTCGGACAGAGCACCTACGAGCAGTACTTC

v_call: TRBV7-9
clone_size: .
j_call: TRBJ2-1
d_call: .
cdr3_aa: CASSGGPTFNEQFF
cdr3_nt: TGTGCCAGCAGCGGGGGGCCGACTTTCAATGAGCAGTTCTTC

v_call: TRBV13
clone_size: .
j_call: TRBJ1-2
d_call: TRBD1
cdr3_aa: CASSPWGQPGYTF
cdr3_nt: TGTGCCAGCAGCCCTTGGGGACAGCCCGGCTACACCTTC

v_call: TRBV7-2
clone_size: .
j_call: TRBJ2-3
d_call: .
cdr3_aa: CASSPPTGTDTQYF
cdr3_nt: TGTGCCAGCAGCCCCCCGACTGGCACAGATACGCAGTATTTT

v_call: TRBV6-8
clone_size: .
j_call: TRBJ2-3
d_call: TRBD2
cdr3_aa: CASNELAPEDTQYF
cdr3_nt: TGTGCCAGCAATGAACTAGCGCCAGAAGATACGCAGTATTTT

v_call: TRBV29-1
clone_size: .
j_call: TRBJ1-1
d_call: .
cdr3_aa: CSVDRVVGGAFF
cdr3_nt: TGCAGCGTTGATCGTGTAGTTGGGGGAGCTTTCTTT

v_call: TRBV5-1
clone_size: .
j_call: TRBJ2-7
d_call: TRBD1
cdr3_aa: CASSLGGTGNYEQYF
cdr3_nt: TGCGCCAGCAGCCTGGGGGGGACAGGGAACTACGAGCAGTACTTC

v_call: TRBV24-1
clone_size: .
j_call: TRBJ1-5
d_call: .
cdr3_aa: CATSVHSNQPQHF
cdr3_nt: TGTGCCACCAGTGTTCATAGCAATCAGCCCCAGCATTTT

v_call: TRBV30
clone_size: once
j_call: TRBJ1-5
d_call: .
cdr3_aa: CAWSEVVSSNQPQHF
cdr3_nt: TGTGCCTGGAGTGAAGTGGTTAGCAGCAATCAGCCCCAGCATTTT

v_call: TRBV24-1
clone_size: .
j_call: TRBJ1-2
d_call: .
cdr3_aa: CATSAEDYGYTF
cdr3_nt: TGTGCCACCAGTGCAGAAGACTATGGCTACACCTTC

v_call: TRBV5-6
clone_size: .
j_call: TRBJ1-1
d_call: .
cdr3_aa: CASATPGANTEAFF
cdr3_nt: TGTGCCAGCGCTACTCCTGGGGCTAACACTGAAGCTTTCTTT

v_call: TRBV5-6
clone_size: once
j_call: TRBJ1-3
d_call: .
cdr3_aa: CASSLLRQATSGNTIYF
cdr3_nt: TGTGCCAGCAGCTTGTTAAGACAGGCGACCTCTGGAAACACCATATATTTT

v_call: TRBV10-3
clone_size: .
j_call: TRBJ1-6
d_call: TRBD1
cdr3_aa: CAINTGQINSPLHF
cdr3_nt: TGTGCCATCAATACGGGACAGATTAATTCACCCCTCCACTTT

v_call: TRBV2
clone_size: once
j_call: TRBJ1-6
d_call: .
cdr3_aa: CASSETASSPLHF
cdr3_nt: TGTGCCAGCAGTGAAACGGCTTCCTCACCCCTCCACTTT

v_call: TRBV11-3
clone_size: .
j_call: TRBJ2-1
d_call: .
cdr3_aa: CASSPSRAGQSSYNEQFF
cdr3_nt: TGTGCCAGCAGCCCATCCCGGGCAGGACAGAGCTCCTACAATGAGCAGTTCTTC

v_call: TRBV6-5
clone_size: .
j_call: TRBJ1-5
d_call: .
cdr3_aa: CASSRQSISNQPQHF
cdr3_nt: TGTGCCAGCAGTCGACAGAGTATTAGCAATCAGCCCCAGCATTTT

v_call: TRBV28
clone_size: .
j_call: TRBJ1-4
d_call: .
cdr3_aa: CASTGGIGEKLFF
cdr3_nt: TGTGCCAGCACGGGGGGAATTGGGGAAAAACTGTTTTTT

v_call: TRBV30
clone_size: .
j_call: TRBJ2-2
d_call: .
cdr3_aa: CAWIQQGGLTGELFF
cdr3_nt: TGTGCCTGGATCCAGCAGGGGGGGCTTACCGGGGAGCTGTTTTTT

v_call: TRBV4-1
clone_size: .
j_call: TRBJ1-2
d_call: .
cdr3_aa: CASSQDNSGYGYTF
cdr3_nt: TGCGCCAGCAGCCAAGATAACAGCGGTTATGGCTACACCTTC

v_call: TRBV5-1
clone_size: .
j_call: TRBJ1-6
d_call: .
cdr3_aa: CASSLAGRNNSPLHF
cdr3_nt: TGCGCCAGCAGCTTGGCCGGGAGGAATAATTCACCCCTCCACTTT

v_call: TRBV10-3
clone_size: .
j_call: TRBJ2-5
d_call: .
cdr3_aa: CAISEFLTTEETQYF
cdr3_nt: TGTGCCATCAGTGAATTCCTGACTACCGAAGAGACCCAGTACTTC